Reported below is one TCR beta chain. This sample stems from a study of cytomegalovirus exposure and HLA in healthy donors. Assay used: immunoSEQ multiplex PCR; TCRdb lists only in-frame clones, some missing. The repertoire holds 110,000 or so clones, with around 88% as singletons. Germline CDR1 and CDR2: MRHNA and SNTAGT. This CDR3 is built from 17 residues. Trimming at V came to 9 bases and at J to 8 bases, leaving 21 bases not matched to a gene. This TCR was recovered from a man between 18 and 35 years old in good health and CMV-seronegative. Sequencing was carried out using PBMCs. This chain joins TRBV6-4 and TRBJ2-1; 8 nucleotides align to TRBD2. The CDR3 nucleotides are TGTGCCAGGAAACAACTAGCGGTGGAGGAGACCTGGCATGAGCAGTTCTTC. It translates to CARKQLAVEETWHEQFF.